This T cell receptor beta chain emerged from a study of T cells after yellow fever vaccination. In the study overall: In the case of low-cell-number fractions, SMART-Seq v4 Ultra Low Input was used for preparation. Study-wide results and limits: Subsequent to the booster, the majority of primary-vaccination clones reappeared (96% CD4, approximately 90% CD8).

Conversion of TCR transcripts into cDNA relied on 5'RACE template switching, which added a universal primer site and UMIs. From the 5' RACE reads, TCRdb called clonotypes with MiXCR, one entry per CDR3 protein. Of over 300,000 distinct CDR3 sequences listed, over 4% are singletons. This clonotype came up many times. Antigen unknown. The CDR3 consists of 12 residues. The V and J ends lost 5 bases and 9 bases respectively, with 11 bases between them. From germline, CDR1 is SEHNR and CDR2 FQNEAQ (reference sequence). This specimen consisted of PBMCs, obtained 5 days after the yellow fever booster vaccination. The clonotype comes from a man between 18 and 35 years old who received the YFV17D yellow fever vaccine. V gene TRBV7-9 combines with J gene TRBJ2-1, with D tentatively TRBD2 (6 bases). CDR3 in DNA: TGTGCCAGCAGCAGTTTGGGGGGTGAGCAGTTCTTC. Its translation is CASSSLGGEQFF.